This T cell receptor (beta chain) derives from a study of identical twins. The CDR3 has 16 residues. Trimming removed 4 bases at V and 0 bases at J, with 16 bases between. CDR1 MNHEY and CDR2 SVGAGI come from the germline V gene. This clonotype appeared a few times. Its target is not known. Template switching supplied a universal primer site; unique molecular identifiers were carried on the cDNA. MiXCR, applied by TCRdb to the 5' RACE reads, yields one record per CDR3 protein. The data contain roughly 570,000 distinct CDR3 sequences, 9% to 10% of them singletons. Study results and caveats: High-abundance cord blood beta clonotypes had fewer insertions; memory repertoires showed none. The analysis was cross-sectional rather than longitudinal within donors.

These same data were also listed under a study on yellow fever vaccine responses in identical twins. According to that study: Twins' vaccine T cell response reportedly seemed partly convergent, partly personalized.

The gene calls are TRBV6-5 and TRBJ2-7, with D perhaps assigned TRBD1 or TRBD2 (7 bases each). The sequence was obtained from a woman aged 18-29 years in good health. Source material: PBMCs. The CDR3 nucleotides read TGTGCCAGCAGTTCCCCCCAGGGGGGGTCCTCCTACGAGCAGTACTTC. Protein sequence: CASSSPQGGSSYEQYF.